A selection of T cell receptor beta chains follows, all from one sample in a study of vaccination effects on CD4 cells after COVID-19. The protocol was immunoSEQ multiplex PCR, while the TCRdb copy is restricted to in-frame clones and leaves out a portion. The data show 20,000 to 25,000 clones, roughly 80% seen once. These receptors' targets are unknown. The material was CD4+ T cells from PBMCs cultured with SARS-CoV-2 spike peptides, obtained after COVID-19 vaccination. The receptors stem from a human donor who received a COVID-19 vaccine. Some clones in this sample may be carry-over from other donors' samples. Both conserved end residues are part of each CDR3. The order of the fields is J gene, D gene, V gene, clone size, CDR3 DNA, CDR3 protein. The D gene is left open where the match is weak. Some rows mark clone size as missing; the rest say once, few, many or name a class of expanded clone.

j_call: TRBJ1-1
d_call: TRBD1
v_call: TRBV29-1
clone_size: NA
cdr3_nt: TGCAGCGTTGAGCGAACAGGGGCGCGCACTGAAGCTTTCTTT
cdr3_aa: CSVERTGARTEAFF

j_call: TRBJ2-5
d_call: TRBD2
v_call: TRBV5-1
clone_size: NA
cdr3_nt: TGCGCCAGCAGTAAACTAGCGGGGGGGCTCCAAGAGACCCAGTACTTC
cdr3_aa: CASSKLAGGLQETQYF

j_call: TRBJ1-5
d_call: NA
v_call: TRBV7-2
clone_size: NA
cdr3_nt: TGTGCCAGCAGCCAACTAGGGGCAGGCAATCAGCCCCAGCATTTT
cdr3_aa: CASSQLGAGNQPQHF

j_call: TRBJ1-3
d_call: NA
v_call: TRBV19
clone_size: NA
cdr3_nt: TGTGCCAGTAGCAGGGGCTCTGGAAACACCATATATTTT
cdr3_aa: CASSRGSGNTIYF

j_call: TRBJ2-2
d_call: TRBD2
v_call: TRBV7-2
clone_size: NA
cdr3_nt: TGTGCCAGCAGCTCTCGAGCGGGGGCGGGGACCGGGGAGCTGTTTTTT
cdr3_aa: CASSSRAGAGTGELFF

j_call: TRBJ2-5
d_call: NA
v_call: TRBV4-3
clone_size: few
cdr3_nt: TGCGCCAGCAGCCAAGATTATTCCGGTGGTTCGGAGACCCAGTACTTC
cdr3_aa: CASSQDYSGGSETQYF

j_call: TRBJ1-2
d_call: NA
v_call: TRBV3-1/TRBV3-2
clone_size: NA
cdr3_nt: TGTGCCAGCAGCCCGGACATCAAAATAGGCTACACCTTC
cdr3_aa: CASSPDIKIGYTF

j_call: TRBJ1-1
d_call: NA
v_call: TRBV6-5
clone_size: NA
cdr3_nt: TGTGCCAGCAGTTACACCGCGAACACTGAAGCTTTCTTT
cdr3_aa: CASSYTANTEAFF

j_call: TRBJ1-2
d_call: NA
v_call: TRBV18
clone_size: NA
cdr3_nt: TGTGCCAGCTCACCAAGGACGGCATCAGGCTACACCTTC
cdr3_aa: CASSPRTASGYTF

j_call: TRBJ1-2
d_call: NA
v_call: TRBV6-2/TRBV6-3
clone_size: NA
cdr3_nt: TGTGCCAGCAGTCGCCCGGGCCTCGGATCGCCGGGAGGGGGCTACACCTTC
cdr3_aa: CASSRPGLGSPGGGYTF

j_call: TRBJ1-2
d_call: NA
v_call: TRBV10-2
clone_size: NA
cdr3_nt: TGCGCCAGCAGTGAATTTCCGGGGATCAACGGCTACACCTTC
cdr3_aa: CASSEFPGINGYTF

j_call: TRBJ1-2
d_call: TRBD1
v_call: TRBV6-6
clone_size: NA
cdr3_nt: TGTGCCAGCAGTGCTTCCGGGACAGGGGGACCCTATGGCTACACCTTC
cdr3_aa: CASSASGTGGPYGYTF

j_call: TRBJ2-1
d_call: TRBD2
v_call: TRBV3-1/TRBV3-2
clone_size: NA
cdr3_nt: TGTGCCAGCAGCCACACTAGCGTGGGTGAGCAGTTCTTC
cdr3_aa: CASSHTSVGEQFF

j_call: TRBJ1-6
d_call: NA
v_call: TRBV6-1
clone_size: NA
cdr3_nt: TGTGCCAGCAGTGTGAGGCAGGACCCGAGGAATTCACCCCTCCACTTT
cdr3_aa: CASSVRQDPRNSPLHF